The next 20 T cell receptor beta chains were all read from a single sample in a study of CD8 T cells in ankylosing spondylitis. TCRdb called the 5' RACE reads again in MiXCR, with one record for every CDR3 protein. The sample lists 300,000 to 350,000 distinct CDR3 sequences, 20% to 25% seen once, with roughly 3.6% in the top ten. The sequencing input was blood, either unsorted or a sorted T cell fraction (not recorded which). These receptor sequences come from a female donor with ankylosing spondylitis or in good health (not recorded which).

A few counts support this clonotype. The gene calls are TRBV5-1 and TRBJ2-5; 12 bases are shared with TRBD2. The CDR3 has 18 amino acids. V trimming: 3 bases; J trimming: 7 bases; junction bases outside the gene matches: 16. The germline gives CDR1 SGHRS, CDR2 YFSETQ. CDR3 bases: TGCGCCAGCAGCTCGGCCCAACTAGCGGGAGGACTATCGGGGACCCAGTACTTC. Translated, it gives CASSSAQLAGGLSGTQYF.

In its sample, this clonotype was seen once. The V and J genes are TRBV4-1 and TRBJ2-3; a weak D match, TRBD2 (5 bases). V lost 0 bases and J 1 base, leaving 5 bases between the germline ends. CDR3 length: 14 residues. In germline, CDR1 is MGHRA, CDR2 YSYEKL. CDR3 protein: CASSQDGGTDTQYF. In DNA form, the CDR3 reads TGCGCCAGCAGCCAAGACGGGGGCACAGATACGCAGTATTTT.

The chain recombines TRBV29-1 with TRBJ1-3, with 8 bases matching TRBD1. Germline V CDR1 and CDR2: SQVTM, ANQGSEA. The CDR3 spans 15 residues. Trimming at V came to 3 bases and at J to 0 bases, leaving 4 bases not matched to a gene. CDR3 bases: TGCAGCGTTGATCAGGGGGCAAACTCTGGAAACACCATATATTTT. Its translation: CSVDQGANSGNTIYF.

This clonotype was counted a few times. The junction shows a germline mismatch at one end, possibly a read error. The chain uses TRBV20-1 and TRBJ2-3; TRBD2 matches 12 bases. The germline CDR1 and CDR2 sequences are DFQATT and SNEGSKA (reference sequence). This CDR3 is 16 amino acids long. The CDR3 loop is CSARDTLAGGPDTQYF. The CDR3 region has the DNA TGCAGTGCAAGAGATACCCTAGCGGGAGGGCCAGATACGCAGTATTTT.

In its sample, this clonotype was seen a few times. This chain uses TRBV6-5 with TRBJ2-7; D gene ambiguous. CDR3 length equals 13 residues. The V gene lost 0 bases and the J gene lost 3 bases, with 6 bases spanning the gap. CDR1 and CDR2 from the germline V gene are MNHEY and SVGAGI. The CDR3 loop reads CASSYSPDYEQYF. The CDR3 DNA follows: TGTGCCAGCAGTTACTCGCCGGACTACGAGCAGTACTTC.

This chain joins TRBV20-1 and TRBJ2-2; the D call may be TRBD1 or TRBD2 (5 bases each). The CDR3 runs 14 residues. Germline V gene sequence: CDR1 DFQATT, CDR2 SNEGSKA (reference sequence). With 0 bases removed from V and 9 bases from J, the gap between germline ends came to 14 bases. CDR3 DNA: TGCAGTGCTAGAGATCTGACCCGGGGCCGGGAGCTGTTTTTT. Amino acids: CSARDLTRGRELFF.

This clonotype is a singleton in its sample. The chain couples TRBV20-1 to TRBJ2-1, with TRBD2 matching 8 bases. Looked up from germline, CDR1 is DFQATT and CDR2 is SNEGSKA (reference sequence). This CDR3 has 13 residues. J lost 8 bases, V lost 6 bases, and 9 bases had no gene match. This CDR3 is CSAGSGGVDEQFF. Here the CDR3 DNA reads TGCAGTGCGGGTTCGGGGGGGGTGGATGAGCAGTTCTTC.

This clonotype was observed many times. V usage is TRBV12-3 or TRBV12-4 and J usage is TRBJ2-3; 10 bases match TRBD2. Trimming at V came to 7 bases and at J to 5 bases, leaving 9 bases not matched to a gene. The length of the CDR3 is 15 residues. The CDR3 loop reads CASKPSGRVGDTQYF. The CDR3 nucleotides read TGTGCCAGCAAGCCTAGCGGGAGAGTTGGAGATACGCAGTATTTT.

This clonotype has more than one count but fewer than ten. The chain recombines TRBV6-5 with TRBJ2-7, with TRBD2 as a possible D gene (6 bases). The CDR3 sequence is 11 residues long. Germline CDR1 MNHEY, CDR2 SVGAGI. V dropped 5 bases and J dropped 4 bases, with 6 bases sitting between them. This CDR3 is CASSGLYEQYF. DNA of the CDR3: TGTGCCAGCAGTGGACTATACGAGCAGTACTTC.

This clonotype was seen only a few times. V is TRBV20-1 and J is TRBJ2-3; 10 nucleotides line up with TRBD2. J gave up 5 bases and V 0 bases, and 5 bases lay outside the gene matches. CDR3 length: 15 residues. Germline CDR1 is DFQATT and CDR2 is SNEGSKA (reference sequence). CDR3 loop: CSARDHLAGVDTQYF. The CDR3 nucleotides read TGCAGTGCTAGAGATCACCTAGCGGGAGTAGATACGCAGTATTTT.

The V and J genes are TRBV29-1 and TRBJ1-1; D gene unclear. CDR1 is SQVTM and CDR2 is ANQGSEA in the germline V gene. The CDR3 spans 13 residues. V was shortened by 4 bases and J by 0 bases, with 9 bases between the two germline ends. Here the CDR3 reads CSVVRELNTEAFF. In DNA form, the CDR3 reads TGCAGCGTTGTAAGGGAGTTGAACACTGAAGCTTTCTTT. The full variable domain, with the rest looked up from reference TRBV29-1 and TRBJ1-1, is SAVISQKPSRDICQRGTSLTIQCQVDSQVTMMFWYRQQPGQSLTLIATANQGSEATYESGFVIDKFPISRPNLTFSTLTVSNMSPEDSSIYLCSVVRELNTEAFFGQGTRLTVV.

The chain carries TRBV20-1 and TRBJ2-4; TRBD2 agrees at 16 bases. The CDR3 length is 18 residues. The V and J ends lost 6 bases and 1 base, in that order; junction bases with no gene match: 9. Germline V gene data show CDR1 as DFQATT and CDR2 as SNEGSKA (reference sequence). Written as DNA, the CDR3 is TGCAGTGCAGGGACTAGCGGGAGGGCCTGGGTGGCCAAAAACATTCAGTACTTC. It is translated as CSAGTSGRAWVAKNIQYF.

The rearrangement links TRBV20-1 to TRBJ2-1; 11 nucleotides line up with TRBD2. Looked up from germline, CDR1 is DFQATT and CDR2 is SNEGSKA (reference sequence). The CDR3 is made up of 13 amino acids. V trimming: 6 bases; J trimming: 8 bases; junction bases outside the gene matches: 6. The CDR3 loop reads CSASTSGTDEQFF. The CDR3 nucleotides read TGCAGTGCCTCGACTAGCGGGACCGATGAGCAGTTCTTC.

The V call is TRBV30, the J call TRBJ2-2; perhaps TRBD1 as D (5 bases). The ends were cut back, 5 bases at V and 7 bases at J, with 17 bases in the middle. Per germline, CDR1 GTSNPN and CDR2 SVGIG (reference sequence). The CDR3 is made up of 14 amino acids. The CDR3 here is CAWGHATGLGELFF. DNA of the CDR3: TGTGCCTGGGGACACGCGACCGGTCTCGGGGAGCTGTTTTTT. Using reference TRBV30 and TRBJ2-2 for the parts outside the CDR3, the full variable domain is SQTIHQWPATLVQPVGSPLSLECTVEGTSNPNLYWYRQAAGRGLQLLFYSVGIGQISSEVPQNLSASRPQDRQFILSSKKLLLSDSGFYLCAWGHATGLGELFFGEGSRLTVL.

Only a few counts were recorded for this clonotype. The CDR3 spells CASSLEKSSPLHF. For the CDR3, the DNA is TGCGCCAGCAGCTTGGAGAAGAGTTCACCCCTCCACTTT. The rearrangement uses TRBV5-1 and TRBJ1-6; D is unclear. Per the germline V gene, CDR1 is SGHRS and CDR2 is YFSETQ. Trimming cost V 0 bases and J 9 bases, with 7 bases left between them. This CDR3 is built from 13 residues.

V usage is TRBV6-1 and J usage is TRBJ2-3, with a tentative D call TRBD1 (6 bases). Germline V gene lookup returns CDR1 MNHNS and CDR2 SASEGT. The germline V and J ends were trimmed by 7 bases and 0 bases, with 14 bases remaining between them. The CDR3 totals 15 residues. In DNA, the CDR3 is TGTGCCAGCACCTTGGACAGTCCTAGCACAGATACGCAGTATTTT. The encoded protein is CASTLDSPSTDTQYF.

The chain combines TRBV6-1 with TRBJ2-1; 10 positions agree with TRBD2. Trimming took 3 bases from V and 16 from J; bases not matched to a gene: 21. Germline CDR1 MNHNS, CDR2 SASEGT. This CDR3 region has 17 residues. The CDR3 DNA reads as TGTGCCAGCAGTGACGCCCCCCGTCTAGCGGGAGCTGGTGAGCGTTTCTTC. Translating it yields CASSDAPRLAGAGERFF.

About this clonotype itself: A read error may explain this, as a much larger clone is one base away. V usage is TRBV29-1 and J usage is TRBJ2-1; perhaps TRBD2 as D (6 bases). Germline V gene data show CDR1 as SQVTM and CDR2 as ANQGSEA. The length of the CDR3 is 15 residues. The CDR3 protein is CSVESRDFGPNELFF. The DNA for the CDR3 is TGCAGCGTTGAATCCCGGGACTTCGGGCCCAATGAGCTGTTCTTC.

This clonotype was picked up many times. The chain has TRBV29-1 and TRBJ2-3; no firm D call. V was pared by 8 bases and J by 5 bases, with 11 bases between. There are 11 residues in the CDR3. The germline gives CDR1 SQVTM, CDR2 ANQGSEA. The CDR3 reads CSTSSVDTQYF. The CDR3 DNA reads TGCAGCACCTCCTCGGTAGATACGCAGTATTTT.

Only a few counts were recorded for this clonotype. This chain links TRBV7-2 with TRBJ1-1, with a tentative D call TRBD1 (5 bases). The V gene's germline CDR1 is SGHTA and CDR2 FQGNSA. V gave up 5 bases and J gave up 1 base, with 11 bases separating them. CDR3 length: 14 residues. The chain's CDR3 is CASSLRAQNTEAFF. The CDR3 coding sequence is TGTGCCAGCAGCCTCAGGGCCCAGAACACTGAAGCTTTCTTT.